Below, 17 T cell receptor beta chains from the same sample are listed, as sequenced in a study of T cells expressing NK-cell markers. From the 5' RACE reads, TCRdb lists one entry per CDR3 protein and no DNA. This listing includes more than 400,000 distinct CDR3 sequences. The sequenced sample consisted of blood T cells: a sorted CD56 or NKG2C T cell subset, CD4+ or CD8+ T cells, or bulk PBMC T cells (not recorded which). All receptors derive from a woman aged 18-70 years in good health.

The V and J genes are TRBV19 and TRBJ2-7. CDR1 and CDR2 (germline): LNHDA, SQIVND (reference sequence). There are 14 residues in the CDR3. CDR3: CASSIRGGMNEQYF.

This chain links TRBV20-1 with TRBJ2-7; TCRdb gives TRBD2 as the D gene, but with no DNA this cannot be confirmed. The germline V gene has CDR1 DFQATT and CDR2 SNEGSKA (reference sequence). The CDR3 length is 12 residues. CDR3 amino acids: CSEGTSTSEQYF.

This chain links TRBV7-9 with TRBJ2-3; checking the TCRdb D call of TRBD2 is not possible without DNA. CDR1 is SEHNR, CDR2 FQNEAQ, per germline (reference sequence). This CDR3 contains 15 residues. CDR3 protein: CASSTGTSGADTQYF. The full variable domain, rest sourced from reference TRBV7-9 and TRBJ2-3, is DTGVSQNPRHKITKRGQNVTFRCDPISEHNRLYWYRQTLGQGPEFLTYFQNEAQLEKSRLLSDRFSAERPKGSFSTLEIQRTEQGDSAMYLCASSTGTSGADTQYFGPGTRLTVL.

This chain links TRBV10-3 with TRBJ1-1. Germline assignment: CDR1 ENHRY and CDR2 SYGVKD. There are 14 residues in the CDR3. The CDR3 here is CASPTATMNTEAFF.

V usage is TRBV7-9 and J usage is TRBJ1-1; the D gene TCRdb calls, TRBD1, cannot be checked with no DNA. The CDR3 length is 14 residues. From germline, CDR1 is SEHNR and CDR2 FQNEAQ (reference sequence). This CDR3 is CASRWGTPNTEAFF.

The genes are TRBV20-1 and TRBJ2-3; without DNA, the TCRdb call of TRBD2 cannot be checked. This CDR3 comprises 15 residues. The germline gives CDR1 DFQATT, CDR2 SNEGSKA (reference sequence). CDR3 protein: CSADRLAGGTDTQYF.

This sequence joins TRBV10-3 and TRBJ2-2; as DNA is missing, the TRBD1 call by TCRdb cannot be tested. This CDR3 spans 15 amino acids. Germline-derived CDR1 and CDR2 are ENHRY and SYGVKD. The CDR3: CAISERQGGSGELFF.

V usage is TRBV5-1 and J usage is TRBJ2-3; TCRdb lists TRBD1, though no DNA is available to test this call. The CDR3 runs to 16 residues. The germline V gene has CDR1 SGHRS and CDR2 YFSETQ. Here the CDR3 reads CASSLLAGQSTDTQYF.

This rearrangement joins TRBV5-6 to TRBJ2-3; lacking DNA, the TRBD1 call made by TCRdb goes unchecked. Germline V gene lookup returns CDR1 SGHDT and CDR2 YYEEEE. This CDR3 spans 15 amino acids. The CDR3 sequence is CASTGGRRKTDTQYF.

The chain employs TRBV5-1 and TRBJ1-2; with no DNA, the TCRdb D assignment of TRBD1 cannot be verified. Looked up from germline, CDR1 is SGHRS and CDR2 is YFSETQ. CDR3 length: 15 amino acids. The CDR3 loop is CASSLGTGSPYGYTF.

The J gene is TRBJ2-5, the V gene TRBV7-2; no DNA is available, so the TRBD2 call from TCRdb remains unchecked. The length of the CDR3 is 15 residues. Germline lookup yields CDR1 SGHTA and CDR2 FQGNSA. The CDR3 sequence is CASSLSSGGKETQYF.

The rearrangement uses TRBV9 and TRBJ1-2; TCRdb picks TRBD1, but there is no DNA to check that call. The length of the CDR3 is 15 residues. Germline V gives CDR1 SGDLS, CDR2 YYNGEE. The CDR3 loop is CASSVGSGGNYGYTF.

This sequence joins TRBV29-1 and TRBJ2-3; TCRdb lists TRBD2, though no DNA is available to test this call. The CDR3 loop spans 15 amino acids. CDR1 is SQVTM and CDR2 is ANQGSEA in the germline V gene. This chain's CDR3 is CSALIPSLSTDTQYF.

The V and J genes are TRBV14 and TRBJ1-1; TCRdb's D gene call, TRBD1, goes unchecked for lack of DNA. The V gene's germline CDR1 is SGHDN and CDR2 FVKESK. CDR3 length: 15 amino acids. The CDR3 spells CASSQRTGTNTEAFF.

The rearrangement links TRBV11-2 to TRBJ2-1; the D gene TCRdb calls, TRBD2, cannot be checked with no DNA. The CDR3 is 17 amino acids. The germline CDR1 and CDR2 sequences are SGHAT and FQNNGV. The CDR3 reads CASSRLAGGSSYNEQFF.

This chain uses TRBV21-1 with TRBJ1-5; TCRdb's D call, TRBD1, is unchecked because there is no DNA. TRBV21-1 is a pseudogene segment. There are 17 residues in the CDR3. The CDR3 region is CASSNRSPPDRNQPQHF.

V usage is TRBV5-6 and J usage is TRBJ2-5. This CDR3 has 15 residues. Germline-derived CDR1 and CDR2 are SGHDT and YYEEEE. CDR3: CASNPIGEVQETQYF. The full variable domain, completed using reference TRBV5-6 and TRBJ2-5, is DAGVTQSPTHLIKTRGQQVTLRCSPKSGHDTVSWYQQALGQGPQFIFQYYEEEERQRGNFPDRFSGHQFPNYSSELNVNALLLGDSALYLCASNPIGEVQETQYFGPGTRLLVL.